A single sample is the source of the 32 T cell receptor beta chains below, sequenced in a study of patients and donors after allogeneic stem cell transplantation. Using its own MiXCR run on the RT-PCR reads, TCRdb lists one record per CDR3 protein. The sample records 150,000 to 200,000 distinct CDR3 sequences, approximately 24% being singletons. Sequenced sample: blood, either unsorted or a sorted T cell fraction (not recorded which). The receptors come from a human donor who was either an allogeneic HSCT recipient or a stem cell or donor lymphocyte infusion donor (not recorded which). It is not recorded whose cells these are; they may come from a transplant donor.

The CDR3 nucleotides are TGTGCCAGCAGCGTAGGAGGTGCAGGGGGGGAGCAGTTCTTC. Translated, it gives CASSVGGAGGEQFF. The rearrangement uses TRBV9 and TRBJ2-1, with a possible D match to TRBD1 (7 bases). From germline, CDR1 is SGDLS and CDR2 YYNGEE. This CDR3 spans 14 amino acids. V was cut by 0 bases and J by 10 bases, with 14 bases left in between.

V gene TRBV5-1 combines with J gene TRBJ2-3; D not resolved. Germline V gene data show CDR1 as SGHRS and CDR2 as YFSETQ. CDR3 length equals 16 residues. V was clipped by 0 bases and J by 6 bases, with 17 bases between them. CDR3: CASSLAATSEGDTQYF. CDR3 nucleotide sequence: TGCGCCAGCAGCTTGGCCGCGACCAGTGAAGGTGATACGCAGTATTTT.

This clonotype occurred many times. The chain uses TRBV5-1 and TRBJ2-3; 7 nucleotides agree with TRBD1. V trimming: 0 bases; J trimming: 1 base; junction bases outside the gene matches: 5. Germline values: CDR1 SGHRS, CDR2 YFSETQ. The CDR3 consists of 16 residues. CDR3 amino acids: CASSLDPGTGTDTQYF. The DNA of the CDR3 is TGCGCCAGCAGCTTGGACCCCGGGACAGGCACAGATACGCAGTATTTT.

This clonotype was seen more than once but under ten times. The CDR3 protein is CASSLVHITNYGYTF. For the CDR3, the DNA is TGTGCCAGCAGTTTAGTTCACATCACTAACTATGGCTACACCTTC. The chain uses TRBV12-3 or TRBV12-4 and TRBJ1-2; D is undetermined. CDR3 size: 15 residues. V was cut by 1 base and J by 0 bases, with 9 bases left in between.

The chain carries TRBV7-9 and TRBJ1-1, with D possibly matching TRBD1 (6 bases). Germline values: CDR1 SEHNR, CDR2 FQNEAQ (reference sequence). The V and J ends lost 7 bases and 2 bases respectively, with 8 bases between them. The CDR3 has 12 amino acids. The CDR3 DNA reads TGTGCCAGCAAGGGGGGAAACACTGAAGCTTTCTTT. It specifies CASKGGNTEAFF.

This chain joins TRBV18 and TRBJ2-3, with D possibly being TRBD2 (5 bases). The CDR3 has 14 residues. V shed 7 bases and J shed 4 bases, with 15 bases lying between them. Germline V gene sequence: CDR1 KGHSH, CDR2 LQKENI. CDR3 sequence reads: CASCRGNVPDTQYF. The CDR3 DNA reads as TGTGCCAGCTGCCGAGGGAACGTCCCAGATACGCAGTATTTT.

The sample holds a few counts of this clonotype. The chain combines TRBV29-1 with TRBJ1-2, with TRBD1 matching 9 bases. With V trimmed by 4 bases and J by 6 bases, 18 bases remained unmatched. The CDR3 spans 17 residues. CDR1 is SQVTM, CDR2 ANQGSEA, per germline. CDR3: CSVVRAPGTGSRDGYTF. The CDR3 nucleotides read TGCAGCGTTGTGCGCGCCCCCGGGACAGGGAGTAGGGATGGCTACACCTTC.

This chain links TRBV20-1 with TRBJ1-4; D remains unclear. Trimming removed 0 bases from V and 10 bases from J, with 12 bases in between. Germline V gene data show CDR1 as DFQATT and CDR2 as SNEGSKA (reference sequence). The CDR3 has 13 residues. CDR3 in DNA: TGCAGTGCTAGAGAACCAGACCTAGGAAAACTGTTTTTT. Translated: CSAREPDLGKLFF.

This clonotype was detected only a few times. The chain couples TRBV20-1 to TRBJ1-1; D might be TRBD1 (5 bases). The CDR3 consists of 13 residues. Trimming left V 3 bases short and J 3 bases short, with 11 bases between. The germline V gene encodes CDR1 DFQATT and CDR2 SNEGSKA (reference sequence). CDR3 protein: CSARGKGHTEAFF. The CDR3 nucleotides read TGCAGTGCTAGGGGAAAGGGACACACTGAAGCTTTCTTT.

The chain recombines TRBV7-2 with TRBJ2-3, with TRBD2 matching 11 bases. Germline assignment: CDR1 SGHTA and CDR2 FQGNSA. The CDR3 spans 15 residues. The J segment lost 5 bases and the V segment lost 3 bases, leaving 4 bases of the junction unmatched. CDR3 sequence (DNA): TGTGCCAGCAGCTTGCTAGCGGGAGGTAAAGATACGCAGTATTTT. Its translation is CASSLLAGGKDTQYF.

The CDR3 region is CASSQSSYNEQFF. CDR3 sequence (DNA): TGCGCCAGCAGTCAGAGCTCCTACAATGAGCAGTTCTTC. The V and J genes are TRBV5-1 and TRBJ2-1; D unclear. The CDR3 has 13 residues. Trimming shortened V by 5 bases and J by 0 bases, and 6 bases separated the two germline ends. Germline V gene data show CDR1 as SGHRS and CDR2 as YFSETQ.

This clonotype was observed a few times. The chain is built from TRBV5-6 and TRBJ2-1; 7 positions match TRBD2. There are 15 residues in the CDR3. CDR1 and CDR2 from the germline V gene are SGHDT and YYEEEE. With V trimmed by 5 bases and J by 0 bases, 5 bases remained unmatched. Written as DNA, the CDR3 is TGTGCCAGCAGTATGGGACTACTCTCCTACAATGAGCAGTTCTTC. It translates to CASSMGLLSYNEQFF.

The gene calls are TRBV12-3 or TRBV12-4 and TRBJ1-2, with D perhaps matching TRBD1 (5 bases). V was cut by 2 bases and J by 8 bases, with 12 bases left in between. The CDR3 is made up of 13 amino acids. CDR3 DNA sequence: TGTGCCAGCAGTTTACGGACAAGGATCGGCTACACCTTC. Protein product: CASSLRTRIGYTF.

Notes on this clonotype: One junction end does not reproduce the germline sequence, and a read error may be involved. This chain connects TRBV5-1 to TRBJ2-7; D call uncertain. Germline CDR1 reads SGHRS; CDR2 reads YFSETQ. The CDR3 has 15 amino acids. For the CDR3, the DNA is TGCGCCAGCTGCTTGTACAGAACGGGCTCCTACGAGCAGTACTTC. Protein: CASCLYRTGSYEQYF.

This clonotype showed up just a few times. This chain connects TRBV7-2 to TRBJ2-2, with D possibly TRBD1 on 6 matching bases. V was shortened by 7 bases and J by 6 bases, with 18 bases between the two germline ends. CDR3 size: 15 residues. Germline V gives CDR1 SGHTA, CDR2 FQGNSA. CDR3: CASMGATGASGELFF. DNA for the CDR3: TGTGCCAGCATGGGGGCGACTGGAGCTTCCGGGGAGCTGTTTTTT.

The count of this clonotype is one. The chain joins TRBV20-1 to TRBJ1-2; no clear D. Trimming removed 0 bases at V and 4 bases at J, with 15 bases between. CDR1 is DFQATT and CDR2 is SNEGSKA in the germline V gene (reference sequence). This CDR3 is built from 15 residues. As DNA, the CDR3 is TGCAGTGCTAGAGATCTAACAGCTCTCCGCTATGGCTACACCTTC. This sequence encodes CSARDLTALRYGYTF.

This clonotype came up a few times. The chain has TRBV12-3 or TRBV12-4 and TRBJ2-1; 8 bases are a match to TRBD2. The V and J ends lost 7 bases and 7 bases, in that order; junction bases with no gene match: 12. CDR3 size: 15 residues. The CDR3 DNA sequence: TGTGCCAGCACCTTCGACGGGGGGGCTGGGAATGAGCAGTTCTTC. Amino acids: CASTFDGGAGNEQFF.

The CDR3 loop reads CASGPRFGYGYTF. CDR3 nucleotides: TGCGCCAGCGGACCTCGGTTCGGCTATGGCTACACCTTC. V gene TRBV5-1 combines with J gene TRBJ1-2, with D uncertain. This CDR3 contains 13 residues. The germline V and J ends were trimmed by 7 bases and 4 bases, with 14 bases remaining between them. Germline V lookup: CDR1 SGHRS, CDR2 YFSETQ.

The chain is built from TRBV16 and TRBJ1-2; 8 bases are shared with TRBD1. The CDR3 contains 17 residues. The ends lost 0 bases at V and 1 base at J; junction bases unmatched: 7. The V gene's germline CDR1 is KGHSY and CDR2 FQNENV. Written as DNA, the CDR3 is TGTGCCAGCAGCCAATCGACAGGGGCCAGAATTAACTATGGCTACACCTTC. Amino acids: CASSQSTGARINYGYTF.

In its sample, this clonotype was seen a few times. The V gene is TRBV7-2, the J gene TRBJ1-1; unclear D gene. V was shortened by 4 bases and J by 5 bases, with 11 bases between the two germline ends. The CDR3 covers 13 residues. In germline, CDR1 is SGHTA, CDR2 FQGNSA. CDR3 amino acids: CASSSEGWTEAFF. CDR3 nucleotide sequence: TGTGCCAGCAGCTCGGAGGGTTGGACTGAAGCTTTCTTT.

V and J are TRBV6-6 and TRBJ1-4; D is unresolved. V lost 7 bases and J lost 1, with 16 bases in between. Looked up from germline, CDR1 is MNHNY and CDR2 is SVGAGI (reference sequence). The CDR3 extends over 16 amino acids. The CDR3 here is CASTLPAGLTNEKLFF. The CDR3 coding sequence is TGTGCCAGCACCCTCCCAGCGGGGTTAACTAATGAAAAACTGTTTTTT.

In this sample, this clonotype turned up once. The V and J genes are TRBV20-1 and TRBJ2-7; possible D gene TRBD1, 5 bases. From germline, CDR1 is DFQATT and CDR2 SNEGSKA (reference sequence). This CDR3 has 14 amino acids. V shed 2 bases and J shed 2 bases, with 13 bases lying between them. The CDR3 DNA reads as TGCAGTGCTAGACCCCCACAGGCGCCCTACGAGCAGTACTTC. Protein product: CSARPPQAPYEQYF.

This clonotype was observed a few times. The J gene is TRBJ2-7, the V gene TRBV7-9; D is unclear. The CDR3 extends over 17 amino acids. V dropped 5 bases and J dropped 0 bases, with 20 bases sitting between them. Germline lookup yields CDR1 SEHNR and CDR2 FQNEAQ (reference sequence). The CDR3 protein is CASSPPWWARNSYEQYF. In nucleotides, the CDR3 is TGTGCCAGCAGCCCCCCTTGGTGGGCAAGGAACTCCTACGAGCAGTACTTC.

The V call is TRBV12-3 or TRBV12-4, the J call TRBJ2-5; D is undetermined. The CDR3 consists of 12 residues. V lost 3 bases and J lost 5, with 7 bases in between. In DNA form, the CDR3 reads TGTGCCAGCAGTTTTTATCGGGAGACCCAGTACTTC. Its translation: CASSFYRETQYF.

The J gene is TRBJ1-3, the V gene TRBV6-5, with unresolved D. The CDR3 is 14 amino acids. CDR1 and CDR2 from the germline V gene are MNHEY and SVGAGI. With 6 bases removed from V and 0 bases from J, the gap between germline ends came to 9 bases. The CDR3 spells CASSQDLSGNTIYF. The CDR3 DNA reads TGTGCCAGCAGCCAGGATCTCTCTGGAAACACCATATATTTT.

The chain links TRBV7-3 to TRBJ2-2, with 7 positions matching TRBD1. The length of the CDR3 is 17 residues. Losses at the gene ends were 5 bases for V and 0 bases for J; bases not matched to a gene: 9. Per the germline V gene, CDR1 is SGHTA and CDR2 is FQGTGA. The CDR3 sequence is CASSTLPGQTNTGELFF. The DNA for the CDR3 is TGTGCCAGCAGCACACTCCCGGGACAGACGAACACCGGGGAGCTGTTTTTT.

The gene calls are TRBV7-2 and TRBJ1-4; no firm D call. Germline V lookup: CDR1 SGHTA, CDR2 FQGNSA. V gave up 5 bases and J gave up 5 bases, with 12 bases separating them. The CDR3 runs 14 residues. The CDR3 coding sequence is TGTGCCAGCAGCGCCCCGGGGTTCAATGAAAAACTGTTTTTT. Its protein is CASSAPGFNEKLFF.

This chain links TRBV5-1 with TRBJ1-2; D perhaps matches TRBD1 (6 bases). The V end was cut by 4 bases, the J end by 7 bases, with 17 bases between. Germline CDR1 is SGHRS and CDR2 is YFSETQ. The CDR3 covers 14 residues. In nucleotides, the CDR3 is TGCGCCAGCAGCGTTGGACAGAGAAGGGGTGGCTACACCTTC. This sequence encodes CASSVGQRRGGYTF.

The rearrangement joins TRBV25-1 to TRBJ2-3, with TRBD2 matching 8 bases. V lost 1 base to trimming and J lost 0 bases; unmatched junction nucleotides: 3. The CDR3 sequence is 16 residues long. In germline, CDR1 is MGHDK, CDR2 SYGVNS. The CDR3, as DNA: TGTGCCAGCAGTGAATTGGCTAGCGGGAGCACAGATACGCAGTATTTT. Protein sequence: CASSELASGSTDTQYF.

This clonotype has more than one count but fewer than ten. The rearrangement links TRBV9 to TRBJ2-2; 7 bases are shared with TRBD1. This CDR3 has 14 amino acids. Germline CDR1 and CDR2: SGDLS and YYNGEE. Trimming took 0 bases from V and 5 from J; bases not matched to a gene: 1. CDR3: CASSVEGQTGELFF. As DNA, the CDR3 is TGTGCCAGCAGCGTAGAGGGACAGACCGGGGAGCTGTTTTTT.

The chain has TRBV6-2 or TRBV6-3 and TRBJ1-1, with D tentatively TRBD1 (5 bases). Germline V gene data show CDR1 as MNHEY and CDR2 as SVGEGT. The CDR3 sequence is 15 residues long. V was cut by 5 bases and J by 0 bases, with 13 bases left in between. The CDR3 DNA follows: TGTGCCAGCAGTAGCTACAGGATAATGAACACTGAAGCTTTCTTT. This gives the protein CASSSYRIMNTEAFF.

This clonotype has a count of ten or more. CDR3 loop: CSARAGSYGYTF. CDR3 DNA sequence: TGCAGTGCTAGGGCAGGCTCCTATGGCTACACCTTC. This chain uses TRBV20-1 with TRBJ1-2; D gene ambiguous. The CDR3 has 12 residues. Germline CDR1 is DFQATT and CDR2 is SNEGSKA (reference sequence). V lost 3 bases to trimming and J lost 4 bases, with 9 bases between them.